This T cell receptor (beta chain) is from a study of T cells in localized non-small cell lung cancer. V lost 5 bases to trimming and J lost 4 bases, with 15 bases between them. This CDR3 is built from 14 residues. CDR1 is MNHEY and CDR2 is SMNVEV in the germline V gene (reference sequence). Generated by immunoSEQ multiplex PCR, the TCRdb table keeps only in-frame clones and is missing some. The table has around 20,000 clones, around 93% seen once. Turning to this clone: Its antigen remains unidentified.

General study results and limits: Blood T cell density predicted longer survival; adjacent-lung clonality, shorter.

The V and J genes are TRBV27 and TRBJ2-7; D is perhaps TRBD1 (6 bases). Material: peripheral blood, obtained before any cancer treatment. This TCR derives from a woman aged 40-70 years with stage I lung adenocarcinoma. DNA of the CDR3: TGTGCCAGCAGTCCGGACAGATACCTTTACGAGCAGTACTTC. Its protein product is CASSPDRYLYEQYF.